These 13 T cell receptor beta chains originate from one sample sequenced in a study of blood T cell repertoires in COVID-19. Measured with immunoSEQ multiplex PCR; TCRdb has only the in-frame clones, and not every one. The sample lists about 220,000 clones; about 79% were seen once. Sample: PBMCs or T cells enriched from blood (not recorded which). Receptor source: a woman between 40 and 50 years old with acute COVID-19.

The chain has TRBV3-1 (or the pseudogene TRBV3-2) and TRBJ1-4; 8 positions agree with TRBD1. Trimming cost V 8 bases and J 6 bases; bases outside gene matches: 8. This CDR3 spans 14 amino acids. The germline V gene has CDR1 LGHDT and CDR2 YNNKEL (reference sequence). The CDR3 DNA sequence: TGTGCCAGCGGAAACAGGGGGTTCGATGAAAAACTGTTTTTT. Translation gives CASGNRGFDEKLFF.

The V gene is TRBV5-6, the J gene TRBJ1-6; TRBD1 matches at 8 bases. This CDR3 has 16 residues. V dropped 2 bases and J dropped 7; count of bases not matched to a gene: 8. From germline, CDR1 is SGHDT and CDR2 YYEEEE. Here the CDR3 DNA reads TGTGCCAGCAGCTTTGGACAGGGAAGATTGAATTCACCCCTCCACTTT. Its protein product is CASSFGQGRLNSPLHF.

This clone was picked up one time. J is TRBJ1-2 and V is TRBV2; D is undetermined. The CDR3 is 13 amino acids. Germline assignment: CDR1 SNHLY and CDR2 FYNNEI. Trimming stripped 7 bases from V and 3 bases from J, with 12 bases between. The CDR3 DNA follows: TGTGCCAGCAACGCGGGCGCGGACTATGGCTACACCTTC. It is translated as CASNAGADYGYTF.

The J gene is TRBJ1-1, the V gene TRBV9, with unresolved D. V dropped 0 bases and J dropped 4 bases, with 7 bases sitting between them. CDR1 and CDR2 from the germline V gene are SGDLS and YYNGEE. The CDR3 has 13 residues. The CDR3 nucleotides read TGTGCCAGCAGCGTAGGCGGCAGCACTGAAGCTTTCTTT. It codes for CASSVGGSTEAFF.

The chain is built from TRBV3-1 (or the pseudogene TRBV3-2) and TRBJ1-1; no clear D gene. Germline lookup yields CDR1 LGHDT and CDR2 YNNKEL (reference sequence). This CDR3 contains 14 residues. V was shortened by 3 bases and J by 0 bases, with 8 bases between the two germline ends. CDR3 DNA: TGTGCCAGCAGCCAGTGGCAGGTGAACACTGAAGCTTTCTTT. Translated, it gives CASSQWQVNTEAFF.

The genes are TRBV5-6 and TRBJ2-7; no definite D call. V was shortened by 1 base and J by 4 bases, with 6 bases between the two germline ends. The length of the CDR3 is 12 residues. The germline gives CDR1 SGHDT, CDR2 YYEEEE. In DNA form, the CDR3 reads TGTGCCAGCAGCTTGAAGCTGTACGAGCAGTACTTC. Its protein is CASSLKLYEQYF.

V and J are TRBV5-6 and TRBJ2-7; TRBD1 aligns across 8 bases. Trimming cost V 4 bases and J 3 bases; bases outside gene matches: 6. Germline CDR1 and CDR2: SGHDT and YYEEEE. The CDR3 covers 14 residues. The CDR3 nucleotides are TGTGCCAGCAGCCAATCACAGGGGGTCTACGAGCAGTACTTC. This translates into CASSQSQGVYEQYF.

The chain carries TRBV14 and TRBJ1-1, with unresolved D. CDR3 size: 13 residues. Trimming removed 5 bases from V and 1 base from J, with 8 bases in between. Per germline, CDR1 SGHDN and CDR2 FVKESK. CDR3 nucleotide sequence: TGTGCCAGCAGCTTGGACTGGAACACTGAAGCTTTCTTT. Its translation: CASSLDWNTEAFF.

V usage is TRBV6-2 or TRBV6-3 and J usage is TRBJ2-7; TRBD2 matches 8 bases. This CDR3 is built from 14 residues. The V gene's germline CDR1 is MNHEY and CDR2 SVGEGT. Trimming took 4 bases from V and 2 from J; bases not matched to a gene: 4. The CDR3 protein is CASSLAGLTYEQYF. The CDR3, as DNA: TGTGCCAGCAGTTTAGCGGGGCTAACCTACGAGCAGTACTTC.

This chain joins TRBV5-4 and TRBJ2-1, with 15 bases matching TRBD2. Germline lookup yields CDR1 SGHNT and CDR2 YYREEE (reference sequence). This CDR3 region has 16 residues. V shed 4 bases and J 5 bases; nucleotides not matched to a gene: 4. This chain's CDR3 is CASSRWTSGGDNEQFF. The DNA for the CDR3 is TGTGCCAGCAGCCGCTGGACTAGCGGGGGGGACAATGAGCAGTTCTTC. The full variable domain, in which reference TRBV5-4 and TRBJ2-1 provide the parts outside the CDR3, is ETGVTQSPTHLIKTRGQQVTLRCSSQSGHNTVSWYQQALGQGPQFIFQYYREEENGRGNFPPRFSGLQFPNYSSELNVNALELDDSALYLCASSRWTSGGDNEQFFGPGTRLTVL.

V gene TRBV7-9 combines with J gene TRBJ1-4; TRBD1 might be the D (5 bases). The V gene lost 1 base and the J gene lost 0 bases, with 18 bases spanning the gap. The CDR3 contains 19 residues. Germline V CDR1 and CDR2: SEHNR, FQNEAQ (reference sequence). In DNA form, the CDR3 reads TGTGCCAGCAGCTTAGTTTTTTGGGGCGAGAAGGCAACTAATGAAAAACTGTTTTTT. This codes for CASSLVFWGEKATNEKLFF. Complete variable domain (other parts from reference TRBV7-9 and TRBJ1-4): DTGVSQNPRHKITKRGQNVTFRCDPISEHNRLYWYRQTLGQGPEFLTYFQNEAQLEKSRLLSDRFSAERPKGSFSTLEIQRTEQGDSAMYLCASSLVFWGEKATNEKLFFGSGTQLSVL.

The V gene is TRBV6-5, the J gene TRBJ2-6; D ambiguous. Per the germline V gene, CDR1 is MNHEY and CDR2 is SVGAGI. V was clipped by 10 bases and J by 0 bases, with 10 bases between them. This CDR3 region has 14 residues. CDR3 nucleotide sequence: TGTGCCACCTCAGGCCGCTCTGGGGCCAACGTCCTGACTTTC. It is translated as CATSGRSGANVLTF.

This chain connects TRBV2 to TRBJ2-3; 8 nucleotides line up with TRBD1. The V gene end was trimmed by 7 bases and the J gene end by 5 bases; junction bases not matched to a gene: 8. The length of the CDR3 is 14 residues. The germline V gene encodes CDR1 SNHLY and CDR2 FYNNEI. The CDR3 protein is CASTNRDRGDTQYF. Here the CDR3 DNA reads TGTGCCAGCACCAACAGAGACAGGGGAGATACGCAGTATTTT.